The sequence of this TCR beta chain was determined in a study of chemoradiotherapy in HPV16-positive cancers. Study at large: A couple of HPV16-positive patients' cells yielded candidate HPV-specific clones and common motifs. Study-wide results and limits: Candidate HPV-specific clones and E7-related TCR motifs grew in tumor during treatment.

There are a few counts of this clone. No antigen is known for it. V lost 7 bases and J 1 base, leaving 14 bases between the germline ends. Germline-derived CDR1 and CDR2 are MNHNY and SVGAGI (reference sequence). The CDR3 loop spans 15 amino acids. Profiled with immunoSEQ multiplex PCR; TCRdb holds only in-frame clones, not every one. The sample lists 3,600 or so clones; roughly three quarters were seen once. This chain links TRBV6-6 with TRBJ1-5; tentative D call: TRBD1 (6 bases). Sample collection occurred from a patient who underwent chemoradiotherapy. The TCR comes from a human donor with HPV-associated anogenital cancer. CDR3 protein: CASNTGTWSNQPQHF. The CDR3 bases are TGTGCCAGCAATACAGGGACGTGGAGCAATCAGCCCCAGCATTTT.